Listed below are T cell receptor beta chains from one sample, sequenced in a study of blood T cell repertoires in COVID-19. The data were produced by immunoSEQ multiplex PCR, yet TCRdb's version contains in-frame clones alone and is incomplete. The sample records about 140,000 clones, over 70% being singletons. Sequencing was performed on PBMCs or T cells enriched from blood (not recorded which). Receptors were obtained from a man in his fifties or sixties who had recovered from COVID-19. Each CDR3 is given with its conserved first and last residue. Part of the rows lack a size; the others show once, few, many or a class for expanded clones.

>NA|TRBV29-1
CSVVRGSETQYF
>NA|TRBV29-1
CSVLGLAVSYEQYF
>NA|TRBV6-6
CASSYMGQTYEQYF
>NA|TRBV2
CASSRGTDTFGEKLFF
>NA|TRBV5-1
CASSTSGYNEQFF
>NA|TRBV19
CASSLTGTVNTEAFF
>NA|TRBV30
CAWRMGQYNYEQYF
>few|TRBV6-5
CASTIGVNTEAFF
>NA|TRBV15
CATSISGRGRETQYF
>NA|TRBV19
CASSILLAGVSGANVLTF
>NA|TRBV5-4
CASSPGTSGRADREQYF
>NA|TRBV6-6
CASRSQGNQPQHF
>NA|TRBV9
CASSVVGGQGFTEAFF
>NA|TRBV20-1
CSASRQGVVYGYTF
>NA|TRBV5-1
CASSLIGVTITEAFF
>NA|TRBV2
CASRGTGGNQPQHF
>few|TRBV3-1/TRBV3-2
CASSQEQEYTEAFF
>NA|TRBV19
CASSDAGEKTEAFF
>NA|TRBV6-1
CASSDLGRRDYGYTF
>NA|TRBV5-1
CASSLGAASNGYGYGYTF
>NA|TRBV4-1
CASSLWWAGARTEAFF
>NA|TRBV19
CASSTYNQPQHF
>NA|TRBV6-5
CASSYLTSGTGELFF
>NA|TRBV10-3
CAISEGRQGGETQYF
>NA|TRBV10-2
CASSDTNFYEQYF
>NA|TRBV7-9
CASSFGQANEQYF
>NA|TRBV28
CASSSGSFHNEQFF
>NA|TRBV5-6
CASSFRWTDTQYF